Only a few counts were recorded for the clone carrying this T cell receptor (beta chain). Clones were read by immunoSEQ multiplex PCR, and TCRdb kept only the in-frame ones, dropping some. Altogether 350,000 to 450,000 clones are present, about 90% being singletons, with the ten largest covering approximately 1.8%. These data come from a study of blood T cell repertoires in COVID-19. For the study at large: The United States, Italy and Spain were the sources of the acute and convalescent COVID-19 samples.

Those enrolled, adults aged roughly 18 to 90 years, came from about two dozen US areas. The TCR comes from a man between 35 and 55 years old in a cohort exposed to, infected with or recovered from COVID-19 (not recorded which). The sequenced material came from PBMCs or T cells enriched from blood (not recorded which).

In DNA, the CDR3 is TGTGCCAGCCGCGGGACAGGGACGAACACTGAAGCTTTCTTT. It codes for CASRGTGTNTEAFF. The chain links TRBV6-5 to TRBJ1-1; 9 bases are shared with TRBD1. This CDR3 has 14 residues. Trimming cost V 8 bases and J 1 base; bases outside gene matches: 5. Germline V lookup: CDR1 MNHEY, CDR2 SVGAGI.